A single T cell receptor (beta chain) is shown here with its context. Antigen: not known. Trimming at V came to 8 bases and at J to 4 bases, leaving 3 bases not matched to a gene. The CDR3 length is 12 residues. CDR1 and CDR2 from the germline V gene are GTSNPN and SVGIG (reference sequence). This sample is part of a study of cytomegalovirus exposure and HLA in healthy donors. Study details: Ancestry clustering placed around four fifths of several hundred genotyped donors in the Caucasian-associated cluster.

Primers: 60 Vbeta forward and 13 Jbeta reverse. The table came from immunoSEQ multiplex PCR; TCRdb's copy has only in-frame clones and leaves some out. Of about 80,000 clones detected, approximately 67% appear once; the ten largest clones hold about 4.2%. Study results and caveats: In the analysis, some V segments, TRBV6-2 and TRBV6-3 included, were excluded as indistinguishable. Certain sequence variants were highly shared and formed a cluster, and this cluster was likely a sequencing artifact.

V usage is TRBV30 and J usage is TRBJ2-3; 10 bases are a match to TRBD1. The sequenced sample was PBMCs. The clonotype was recovered from a male donor in good health and CMV-seropositive. CDR3 DNA sequence: TGTGCCCTCGGGACAGGGGCAGATACGCAGTATTTT. Its translation is CALGTGADTQYF.